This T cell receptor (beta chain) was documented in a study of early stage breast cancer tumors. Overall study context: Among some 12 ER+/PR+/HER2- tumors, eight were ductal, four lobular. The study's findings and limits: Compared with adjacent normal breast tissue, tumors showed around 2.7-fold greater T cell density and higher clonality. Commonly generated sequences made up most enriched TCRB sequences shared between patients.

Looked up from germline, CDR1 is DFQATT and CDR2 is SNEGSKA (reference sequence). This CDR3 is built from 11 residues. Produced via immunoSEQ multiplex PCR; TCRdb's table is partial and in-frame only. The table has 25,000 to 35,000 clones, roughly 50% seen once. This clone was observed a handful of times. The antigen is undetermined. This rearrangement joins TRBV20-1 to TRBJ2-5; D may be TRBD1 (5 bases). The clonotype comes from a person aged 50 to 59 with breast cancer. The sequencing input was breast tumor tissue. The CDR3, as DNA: TGCACCCCAGGGTCTTTGGAGACCCAGTACTTC. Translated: CTPGSLETQYF.